These T cell receptor beta chains were read from a single sample in a study of cytomegalovirus exposure and HLA in healthy donors. Sequencing was performed with immunoSEQ multiplex PCR; in TCRdb, only in-frame clones are kept and a portion is missing. The sample yields 120,000 to 150,000 clones, 82% seen once. Input material: PBMCs. These receptors were collected from a male donor in good health and CMV-seronegative. The CDR3 runs from the conserved cysteine through the conserved F or W. The D gene is left open where the match is weak. A clone size is listed for some rows: how often the clone was seen (once, few, many), or a class if it is expanded.

TRBJ2-1,TRBV9,-,-,CASTPVEGLDEQFF,TGTGCCAGCACCCCAGTCGAGGGACTCGATGAGCAGTTCTTC
TRBJ2-7,TRBV7-9,-,-,CASSETSPEQYF,TGTGCCAGCAGCGAGACTAGTCCCGAGCAGTACTTC
TRBJ2-1,TRBV5-6,-,-,CASSGTPSYNEQFF,TGTGCCAGCAGCGGGACACCCTCCTACAATGAGCAGTTCTTC
TRBJ2-7,TRBV11-3,-,-,CASSHELSSEQYF,TGTGCCAGCAGCCACGAGCTCTCTAGCGAGCAGTACTTC
TRBJ2-2,TRBV7-9,TRBD1,-,CASSPPTGADTGELFF,TGTGCCAGCAGCCCACCGACAGGGGCGGACACCGGGGAGCTGTTTTTT
TRBJ1-1,TRBV5-6,-,-,CASSLVQEAFF,TGTGCCAGCAGCTTGGTTCAGGAAGCTTTCTTT
TRBJ2-7,TRBV5-1,-,-,CASSEGPSYEQYF,TGCGCCAGCAGCGAGGGCCCGTCCTACGAGCAGTACTTC
TRBJ1-2,TRBV5-1,TRBD1,-,CASRPGQGGYGYTF,TGCGCCAGCAGACCTGGACAGGGAGGCTATGGCTACACCTTC
TRBJ1-2,TRBV5-4,-,-,CASSLESWQGALWGYGYTF,TGTGCCAGCAGCTTGGAATCGTGGCAAGGGGCCCTCTGGGGCTATGGCTACACCTTC
TRBJ2-2,TRBV4-2,TRBD2,-,CASSPTSGRTGELFF,TGTGCCAGCAGCCCGACTAGCGGGAGGACCGGGGAGCTGTTTTTT
TRBJ2-1,TRBV29-1,-,-,CSVEAPGTFVSEQFF,TGCAGCGTTGAAGCCCCCGGGACATTCGTTTCGGAGCAGTTCTTC
TRBJ2-5,TRBV28,TRBD2,once,CASSFPRTSGGAAGTQYF,TGTGCCAGCAGTTTCCCCCGGACTAGCGGAGGTGCGGCCGGGACCCAGTACTTC
TRBJ2-1,TRBV14,TRBD2,-,CASSLFIRREIYNEQFF,TGTGCCAGCAGCCTCTTTATCCGGCGGGAGATCTACAATGAGCAGTTCTTC
TRBJ1-2,TRBV28,TRBD1,-,CASQRQGGGYTF,TGTGCCAGCCAACGACAGGGAGGTGGCTACACCTTC
TRBJ2-7,TRBV5-6,TRBD1,-,CASSWTYRGHREQYF,TGTGCCAGCAGCTGGACGTACAGGGGGCACCGCGAGCAGTACTTC
TRBJ2-5,TRBV2,TRBD1,-,CASSRDRNSETQYF,TGTGCCAGCAGCCGGGACAGGAACTCAGAGACCCAGTACTTC